The 32 T cell receptor beta chains below all came from one sample that was sequenced in a study of shared clonotypes between healthy human individuals. Generated by immunoSEQ multiplex PCR, the TCRdb table keeps only in-frame clones and is missing some. Of under 2,500,000 clones detected, approximately 94% appear once; the ten largest clones hold more than 0.1%. Material for sequencing was naive CD4+ T cells sorted from blood. Subset given: CD45RA+ positively selected. The receptors were gathered from a man between 18 and 29 years old in good health.

The chain is built from TRBV9 and TRBJ2-1, with D unclear. Germline V gene lookup returns CDR1 SGDLS and CDR2 YYNGEE. The ends were cut back, 3 bases at V and 0 bases at J, with 19 bases in the middle. CDR3 length: 18 residues. CDR3 sequence: CASSADTFRPTSYNEQFF. The CDR3 DNA reads TGTGCCAGCAGCGCAGACACGTTTAGACCTACCTCCTACAATGAGCAGTTCTTC.

Details on this clone: Other DNA sequences in this specimen translate into the identical CDR3. This chain links TRBV20-1 with TRBJ2-1; D is unclear. The CDR3 loop spans 11 amino acids. From germline, CDR1 is DFQATT and CDR2 SNEGSKA (reference sequence). V lost 2 bases and J 1 base, leaving 0 bases between the germline ends. This chain's CDR3 is CSARSYNEQFF. The CDR3 region has the DNA TGCAGTGCTAGATCCTACAATGAGCAGTTCTTC.

The gene calls are TRBV25-1 and TRBJ1-5, with 8 bases lining up with TRBD1. The germline CDR1 and CDR2 sequences are MGHDK and SYGVNS. V shed 8 bases and J 2 bases; nucleotides not matched to a gene: 8. The CDR3 totals 15 residues. This chain's CDR3 is CASGEAGGGNQPQHF. The CDR3 nucleotides are TGTGCCAGCGGGGAGGCAGGGGGCGGCAATCAGCCCCAGCATTTT.

The chain links TRBV7-6 to TRBJ2-1; TRBD1 matches at 7 bases. CDR3 size: 16 residues. Germline loops: CDR1 SGHVS, CDR2 FNYEAQ. The J segment lost 0 bases and the V segment lost 5 bases, leaving 7 bases of the junction unmatched. The CDR3 reads CASSQGTANSYNEQFF. For the CDR3, the DNA is TGTGCCAGCAGCCAAGGGACAGCCAACTCCTACAATGAGCAGTTCTTC.

The gene calls are TRBV5-1 and TRBJ1-1; no firm D call. The CDR3 loop spans 11 amino acids. Trimming stripped 6 bases from V and 3 bases from J, with 6 bases between. The germline gives CDR1 SGHRS, CDR2 YFSETQ. CDR3 coding DNA: TGCGCCAGCAACTCCGACACTGAAGCTTTCTTT. Protein sequence: CASNSDTEAFF.

This chain links TRBV28 with TRBJ1-2; maybe TRBD1 (5 bases). Germline V gene lookup returns CDR1 MDHEN and CDR2 SYDVKM. V was trimmed by 8 bases and J by 6 bases, leaving 16 bases between them. This CDR3 spans 13 amino acids. In DNA form, the CDR3 reads TGTGCCAGCGGCCTAGACAGTACCCATGGCTACACCTTC. It is translated as CASGLDSTHGYTF.

This clone was seen once. J is TRBJ2-7 and V is TRBV10-2; 7 bases line up with TRBD2. J lost 5 bases, V lost 0 bases, and 1 base had no gene match. This CDR3 region has 13 residues. From germline, CDR1 is WSHSY and CDR2 SAAADI. DNA for the CDR3: TGCGCCAGCAGTGAGTCGACTAGCAACGAGCAGTACTTC. Amino acid sequence: CASSESTSNEQYF.

The genes are TRBV30 and TRBJ2-7; 8 positions match TRBD2. The CDR3 spans 15 residues. Germline V gives CDR1 GTSNPN, CDR2 SVGIG (reference sequence). The ends lost 0 bases at V and 2 bases at J; junction bases unmatched: 6. The CDR3: CAWSVPGSGAYEQYF. In nucleotides, the CDR3 is TGTGCCTGGAGTGTACCGGGTAGCGGGGCCTACGAGCAGTACTTC.

The chain joins TRBV5-1 to TRBJ1-1; D gene ambiguous. V dropped 4 bases and J dropped 2 bases, with 9 bases sitting between them. This CDR3 spans 13 amino acids. Germline CDR1 and CDR2: SGHRS and YFSETQ. In DNA form, the CDR3 reads TGCGCCAGCAGCGCCACTCATAACACTGAAGCTTTCTTT. It codes for CASSATHNTEAFF.

V is TRBV7-9 and J is TRBJ2-1; D tentatively reads TRBD1 or TRBD2 (6 bases each). The CDR3 is made up of 16 amino acids. Germline V lookup: CDR1 SEHNR, CDR2 FQNEAQ (reference sequence). The V gene lost 5 bases and the J gene lost 6 bases, with 20 bases spanning the gap. Here the CDR3 DNA reads TGTGCCAGCAGCACTAGCCGACAGGCGCCGGGCAATGAGCAGTTCTTC. Translated, it gives CASSTSRQAPGNEQFF.

Comments on this clone: Other nucleotide sequences in the sample specify the same CDR3. The gene calls are TRBV10-3 and TRBJ1-4; D perhaps matches TRBD1 (6 bases). The CDR3 is 15 residues long. Germline lookup yields CDR1 ENHRY and CDR2 SYGVKD. The V and J ends lost 3 bases and 2 bases respectively, with 10 bases between them. CDR3 amino acids: CAISEGGSTNEKLFF. CDR3 bases: TGTGCCATCAGTGAAGGGGGATCGACTAATGAAAAACTGTTTTTT.

The chain carries TRBV29-1 and TRBJ2-3, with a tentative D call TRBD2 (5 bases). Germline assignment: CDR1 SQVTM and CDR2 ANQGSEA. This CDR3 contains 12 residues. V was shortened by 3 bases and J by 4 bases, with 8 bases between the two germline ends. The CDR3 bases are TGCAGCGTTGAGGTACTAGCAGATACGCAGTATTTT. Its protein product is CSVEVLADTQYF.

The genes are TRBV6-5 and TRBJ2-5, with D perhaps assigned TRBD1 or TRBD2 (5 bases each). The CDR3 length is 15 residues. V lost 10 bases and J 2 bases, leaving 20 bases between the germline ends. Germline CDR1 MNHEY, CDR2 SVGAGI. The CDR3 sequence: CATHLPGTEQETQYF. In DNA form, the CDR3 reads TGTGCCACCCACCTCCCCGGGACGGAGCAAGAGACCCAGTACTTC.

This chain connects TRBV7-2 to TRBJ2-7, with D possibly TRBD2 on 6 matching bases. The CDR3 totals 12 residues. V was clipped by 5 bases and J by 3 bases, with 8 bases between them. The V gene's germline CDR1 is SGHTA and CDR2 FQGNSA. The CDR3 sequence: CASSPDYYEQYF. Written as DNA, the CDR3 is TGTGCCAGCAGCCCGGACTACTACGAGCAGTACTTC.

The chain carries TRBV9 and TRBJ2-3; TRBD2 is a possible D gene (7 bases). The CDR3 is made up of 15 amino acids. CDR1 and CDR2 from the germline V gene are SGDLS and YYNGEE. Trimming shortened V by 3 bases and J by 2 bases, and 13 bases separated the two germline ends. CDR3 in amino acids: CASSGFGGLTDTQYF. CDR3 nucleotides: TGTGCCAGCAGCGGATTCGGGGGGCTCACAGATACGCAGTATTTT.

This chain links TRBV9 with TRBJ2-3; 15 bases are a match to TRBD2. J was trimmed by 3 bases and V by 3 bases; bases with no gene match: 5. This CDR3 contains 17 residues. The germline V gene has CDR1 SGDLS and CDR2 YYNGEE. This chain's CDR3 is CASSAGTSGRTTDTQYF. CDR3 sequence (DNA): TGTGCCAGCAGCGCTGGGACTAGCGGGAGGACGACAGATACGCAGTATTTT.

This clone was counted once. The chain couples TRBV7-2 to TRBJ2-1, with 11 bases fitting TRBD1. Losses at the gene ends were 5 bases for V and 8 bases for J; bases not matched to a gene: 2. CDR1 SGHTA and CDR2 FQGNSA come from the germline V gene. This CDR3 is built from 13 residues. The CDR3 here is CASSGQGADEQFF. In DNA, the CDR3 is TGTGCCAGCAGCGGACAGGGGGCGGATGAGCAGTTCTTC. The full variable domain, its missing parts supplied by reference TRBV7-2 and TRBJ2-1, is GAGVSQSPSNKVTEKGKDVELRCDPISGHTALYWYRQSLGQGLEFLIYFQGNSAPDKSGLPSDRFSAERTGGSVSTLTIQRTQQEDSAVYLCASSGQGADEQFFGPGTRLTVL.

This clone has only a few counts. CDR3 coding DNA: TGTGCCAGCAGCCAAGACAGGACGAACTATGGCTACACCTTC. Its translation is CASSQDRTNYGYTF. The rearrangement joins TRBV4-2 to TRBJ1-2; D gene uncertain. The CDR3 is made up of 14 amino acids. V dropped 0 bases and J dropped 2 bases, with 7 bases sitting between them. Germline V gives CDR1 LGHNA, CDR2 YNFKEQ.

Remarks on this clone: Other nucleotide sequences in the sample specify the same CDR3. The chain recombines TRBV5-1 with TRBJ2-3; D not resolved. This CDR3 is 12 amino acids long. Trimming cost V 1 base and J 6 bases, with 6 bases left between them. Germline values: CDR1 SGHRS, CDR2 YFSETQ. The CDR3 here is CASSLLTDTQYF. In DNA form, the CDR3 reads TGCGCCAGCAGCTTGCTGACGGATACGCAGTATTTT.

A single count supports this clone. The rearrangement uses TRBV2 and TRBJ2-1; 10 bases map to TRBD2. V shed 6 bases and J 9 bases; nucleotides not matched to a gene: 11. CDR1 and CDR2 (germline): SNHLY, FYNNEI. CDR3 length: 15 amino acids. The DNA of the CDR3 is TGTGCCAGCAGGTCTACTAGCGGGATTAGGAGTGAGCAGTTCTTC. As protein: CASRSTSGIRSEQFF.

This clone showed up just once. The gene calls are TRBV11-1 and TRBJ2-1; 8 positions match TRBD2. The CDR3 is 17 residues long. In germline, CDR1 is SGHAT, CDR2 FQDESV (reference sequence). V dropped 5 bases and J dropped 0; count of bases not matched to a gene: 9. CDR3 in DNA: TGTGCCAGCAGCCCGTACACGGGGGGGCTCTCCTACAATGAGCAGTTCTTC. As protein: CASSPYTGGLSYNEQFF.

V gene TRBV4-3 combines with J gene TRBJ2-5, with D tentatively TRBD1 (6 bases). Trimming shortened V by 0 bases and J by 1 base, and 15 bases separated the two germline ends. The CDR3 has 17 residues. Germline CDR1 reads LGHNA; CDR2 reads YSLEER. CDR3 protein: CASSQDWGPSGQETQYF. The CDR3 nucleotides read TGCGCCAGCAGCCAAGATTGGGGGCCCAGCGGCCAAGAGACCCAGTACTTC.

The rearrangement links TRBV19 to TRBJ1-5; D remains unclear. This CDR3 is 12 amino acids long. Trimming removed 5 bases at V and 8 bases at J, with 10 bases between. Germline V gene data show CDR1 as LNHDA and CDR2 as SQIVND (reference sequence). The CDR3 loop reads CASSGQTEPQHF. The CDR3 bases are TGTGCCAGTAGTGGCCAAACGGAGCCCCAGCATTTT. Combining the CDR3 with reference TRBV19 and TRBJ1-5 gives the whole variable domain DGGITQSPKYLFRKEGQNVTLSCEQNLNHDAMYWYRQDPGQGLRLIYYSQIVNDFQKGDIAEGYSVSREKKESFPLTVTSAQKNPTAFYLCASSGQTEPQHFGDGTRLSIL.

The chain combines TRBV19 with TRBJ2-3, with D perhaps assigned TRBD1 or TRBD2 (5 bases each). Germline assignment: CDR1 LNHDA and CDR2 SQIVND (reference sequence). Trimming shortened V by 6 bases and J by 3 bases, and 16 bases separated the two germline ends. The CDR3 runs to 15 residues. The CDR3 protein is CASSPQLGTTDTQYF. For the CDR3, the DNA is TGTGCCAGTAGCCCGCAATTAGGGACGACAGATACGCAGTATTTT.

A single count supports this clone. The chain uses TRBV4-3 and TRBJ2-7, with 10 positions matching TRBD2. This CDR3 has 18 amino acids. The V gene's germline CDR1 is LGHNA and CDR2 YSLEER. J gave up 7 bases and V 0 bases, and 15 bases lay outside the gene matches. CDR3 region: CASSQDLPGLAEGREQYF. The DNA of the CDR3 is TGCGCCAGCAGCCAAGATCTCCCAGGACTAGCGGAAGGGCGTGAGCAGTACTTC.

In DNA form, the CDR3 reads TGCGCCAGCAGCTACACCCCCCAGGGGAATAATTCACCCCTCCACTTT. This gives the protein CASSYTPQGNNSPLHF. The chain is built from TRBV5-1 and TRBJ1-6; tentative D call: TRBD1 (6 bases). Germline CDR1 SGHRS, CDR2 YFSETQ. The CDR3 contains 16 residues. The ends were cut back, 3 bases at V and 5 bases at J, with 15 bases in the middle.

The rearrangement uses TRBV6-5 and TRBJ2-1, with 7 bases lining up with TRBD2. CDR1 MNHEY and CDR2 SVGAGI come from the germline V gene. The CDR3 spans 12 residues. The trim removed 5 bases at V and 13 bases at J, leaving 8 bases unmatched. The DNA of the CDR3 is TGTGCCAGCAGTACCCAGCGGGGCCGACAGTTCTTC. This codes for CASSTQRGRQFF.

The chain employs TRBV5-4 and TRBJ2-1; no definite D call. The ends were cut back, 0 bases at V and 8 bases at J, with 12 bases in the middle. Germline V gives CDR1 SGHNT, CDR2 YYREEE (reference sequence). The CDR3 spans 14 residues. Written as DNA, the CDR3 is TGTGCCAGCAGCTTGGAGGTCGAGTGGGATGAGCAGTTCTTC. This gives the protein CASSLEVEWDEQFF. The complete variable domain, with remaining parts taken from reference TRBV5-4 and TRBJ2-1, reads ETGVTQSPTHLIKTRGQQVTLRCSSQSGHNTVSWYQQALGQGPQFIFQYYREEENGRGNFPPRFSGLQFPNYSSELNVNALELDDSALYLCASSLEVEWDEQFFGPGTRLTVL.

The chain recombines TRBV11-2 with TRBJ2-7; TRBD2 matches 9 bases. Germline CDR1 and CDR2: SGHAT and FQNNGV. The trim removed 0 bases at V and 1 base at J, leaving 7 bases unmatched. The CDR3 is made up of 17 amino acids. This CDR3 is CASSLDRGSGRSYEQYF. The CDR3 DNA sequence: TGTGCCAGCAGCTTAGATCGCGGTAGCGGGAGATCCTACGAGCAGTACTTC. Combining the CDR3 with reference TRBV11-2 and TRBJ2-7 gives the whole variable domain EAGVAQSPRYKIIEKRQSVAFWCNPISGHATLYWYQQILGQGPKLLIQFQNNGVVDDSQLPKDRFSAERLKGVDSTLKIQPAKLEDSAVYLCASSLDRGSGRSYEQYFGPGTRLTVT.

This clone appeared once. The chain has TRBV30 and TRBJ1-6, with D unresolved. The length of the CDR3 is 15 residues. Germline V gene sequence: CDR1 GTSNPN, CDR2 SVGIG (reference sequence). V lost 1 base to trimming and J lost 3 bases, with 10 bases between them. CDR3 coding DNA: TGTGCCTGGAGTGCAAACACCGTCTATAATTCACCCCTCCACTTT. Protein product: CAWSANTVYNSPLHF.

This chain joins TRBV6-1 and TRBJ2-7; 8 nucleotides line up with TRBD1. Germline CDR1 is MNHNS and CDR2 is SASEGT. V lost 4 bases, J lost 5 bases, and 1 base stayed unmatched. This CDR3 comprises 12 residues. Here the CDR3 DNA reads TGTGCCAGCAGTGGGACAGGGAACGAGCAGTACTTC. Translation: CASSGTGNEQYF.

As for this clone: The same CDR3 can be traced to other DNA sequences in this sample. The chain links TRBV10-2 to TRBJ2-3, with 11 nucleotides matching TRBD2. Per germline, CDR1 WSHSY and CDR2 SAAADI. The CDR3 is 15 amino acids. V shed 2 bases, J shed 4 bases, and the junction held 2 bases outside the gene matches. CDR3 residues: CASSEGLAGPDTQYF. As DNA, the CDR3 is TGCGCCAGCAGTGAGGGACTAGCGGGCCCAGATACGCAGTATTTT.